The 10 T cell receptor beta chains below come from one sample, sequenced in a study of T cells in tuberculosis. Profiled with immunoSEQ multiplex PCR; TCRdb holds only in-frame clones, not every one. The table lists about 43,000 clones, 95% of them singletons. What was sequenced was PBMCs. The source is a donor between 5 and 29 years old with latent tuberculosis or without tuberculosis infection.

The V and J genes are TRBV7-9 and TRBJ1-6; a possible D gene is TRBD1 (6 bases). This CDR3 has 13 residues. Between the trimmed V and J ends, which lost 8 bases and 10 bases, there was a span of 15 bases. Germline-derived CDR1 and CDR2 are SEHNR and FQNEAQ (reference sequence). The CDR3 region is CASGKGVSSPLHF. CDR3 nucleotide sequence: TGTGCCAGCGGCAAGGGGGTAAGCTCACCCCTCCACTTT.

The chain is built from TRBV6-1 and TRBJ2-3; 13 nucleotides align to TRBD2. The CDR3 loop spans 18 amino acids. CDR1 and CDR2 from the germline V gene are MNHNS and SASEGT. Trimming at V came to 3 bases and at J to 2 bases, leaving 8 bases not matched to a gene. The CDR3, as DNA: TGTGCCAGCAGTGATCCCTTGGGACTAGCGGGGAACACAGATACGCAGTATTTT. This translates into CASSDPLGLAGNTDTQYF.

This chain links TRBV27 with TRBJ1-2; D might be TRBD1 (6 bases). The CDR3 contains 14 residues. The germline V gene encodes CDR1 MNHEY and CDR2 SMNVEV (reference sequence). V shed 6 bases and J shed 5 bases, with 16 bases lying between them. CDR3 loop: CASRGEGDMYGYTF. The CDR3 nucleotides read TGTGCCAGCAGGGGGGAGGGGGACATGTATGGCTACACCTTC.

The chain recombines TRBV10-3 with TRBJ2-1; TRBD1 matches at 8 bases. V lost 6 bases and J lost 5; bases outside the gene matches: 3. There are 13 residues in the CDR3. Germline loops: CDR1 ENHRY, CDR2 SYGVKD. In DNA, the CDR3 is TGTGCCATCAGGACAGGGGCTCACAATGAGCAGTTCTTC. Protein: CAIRTGAHNEQFF.

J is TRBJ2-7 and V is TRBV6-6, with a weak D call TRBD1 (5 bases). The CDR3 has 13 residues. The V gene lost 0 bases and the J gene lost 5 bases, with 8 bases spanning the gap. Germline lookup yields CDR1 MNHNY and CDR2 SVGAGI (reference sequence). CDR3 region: CASSYSRENEQYF. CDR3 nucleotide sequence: TGTGCCAGCAGTTACTCCAGGGAAAACGAGCAGTACTTC.

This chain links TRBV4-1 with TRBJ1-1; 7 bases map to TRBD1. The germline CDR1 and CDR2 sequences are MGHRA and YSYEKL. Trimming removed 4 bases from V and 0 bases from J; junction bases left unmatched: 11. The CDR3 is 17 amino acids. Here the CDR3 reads CASSRGQGGFMNTEAFF. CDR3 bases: TGCGCCAGCAGCCGGGGGCAAGGGGGCTTCATGAACACTGAAGCTTTCTTT.

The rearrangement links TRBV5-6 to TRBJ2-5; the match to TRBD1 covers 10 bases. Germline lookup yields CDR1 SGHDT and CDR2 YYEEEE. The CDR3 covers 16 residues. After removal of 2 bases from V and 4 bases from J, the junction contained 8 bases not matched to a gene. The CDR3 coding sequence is TGTGCCAGCAGCTTCCCCGGGACAGGGGCCAGAGAGACCCAGTACTTC. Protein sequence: CASSFPGTGARETQYF.

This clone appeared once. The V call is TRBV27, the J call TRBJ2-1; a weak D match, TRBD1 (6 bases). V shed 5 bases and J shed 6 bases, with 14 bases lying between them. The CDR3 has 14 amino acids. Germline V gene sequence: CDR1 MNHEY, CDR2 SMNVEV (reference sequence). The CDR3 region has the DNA TGTGCCAGCAGTAACAGGGACCGGTCCAATGAGCAGTTCTTC. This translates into CASSNRDRSNEQFF.

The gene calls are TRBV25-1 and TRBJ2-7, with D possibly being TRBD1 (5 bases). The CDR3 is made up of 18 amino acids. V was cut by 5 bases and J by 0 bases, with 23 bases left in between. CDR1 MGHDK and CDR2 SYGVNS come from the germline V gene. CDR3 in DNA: TGTGCCAGCAGTTACGTAACGTCAGGGTTGGCGGACTCCTACGAGCAGTACTTC. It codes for CASSYVTSGLADSYEQYF.

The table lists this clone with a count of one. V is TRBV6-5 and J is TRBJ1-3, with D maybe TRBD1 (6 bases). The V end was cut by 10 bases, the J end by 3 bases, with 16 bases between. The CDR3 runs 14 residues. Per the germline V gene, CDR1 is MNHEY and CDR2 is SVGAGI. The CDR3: CATSGGLGGNTIYF. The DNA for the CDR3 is TGTGCCACTTCTGGGGGCCTGGGTGGAAACACCATATATTTT.